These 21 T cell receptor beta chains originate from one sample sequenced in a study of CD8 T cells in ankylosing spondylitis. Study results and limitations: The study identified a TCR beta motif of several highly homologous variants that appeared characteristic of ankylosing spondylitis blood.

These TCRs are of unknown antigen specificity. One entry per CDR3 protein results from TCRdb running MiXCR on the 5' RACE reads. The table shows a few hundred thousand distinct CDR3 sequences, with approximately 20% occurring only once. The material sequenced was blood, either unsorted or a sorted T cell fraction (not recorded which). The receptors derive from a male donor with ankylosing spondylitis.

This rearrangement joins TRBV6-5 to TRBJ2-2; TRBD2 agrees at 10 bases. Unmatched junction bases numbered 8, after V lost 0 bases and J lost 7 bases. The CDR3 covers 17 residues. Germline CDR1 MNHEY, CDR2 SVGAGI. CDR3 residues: CASSYSGLAGVIGELFF. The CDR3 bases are TGTGCCAGCAGTTACTCCGGGCTAGCGGGAGTGATCGGGGAGCTGTTTTTT.

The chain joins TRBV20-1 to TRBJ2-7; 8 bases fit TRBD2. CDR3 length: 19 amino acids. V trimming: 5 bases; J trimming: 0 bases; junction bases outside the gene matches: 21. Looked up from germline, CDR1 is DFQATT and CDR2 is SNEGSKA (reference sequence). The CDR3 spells CSARRRGGPRSGSSYEQYF. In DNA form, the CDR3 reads TGCAGTGCTCGGAGAAGGGGGGGCCCCCGGAGCGGGAGCTCCTACGAGCAGTACTTC.

Here the CDR3 reads CASSSDMREKLFF. For the CDR3, the DNA is TGTGCCAGCAGCTCCGACATGCGGGAAAAACTGTTTTTT. This sequence joins TRBV12-3 or TRBV12-4 and TRBJ1-4; D remains ambiguous. Deletions cut 6 bases from V and 8 bases from J, with 13 bases between. The CDR3 has 13 amino acids.

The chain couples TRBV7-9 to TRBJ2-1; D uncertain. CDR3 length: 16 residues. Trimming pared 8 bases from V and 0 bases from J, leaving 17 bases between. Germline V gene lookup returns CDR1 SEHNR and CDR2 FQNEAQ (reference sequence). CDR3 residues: CASGRGVPSSYNEQFF. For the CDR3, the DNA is TGTGCCAGCGGAAGAGGCGTCCCCAGCTCCTACAATGAGCAGTTCTTC.

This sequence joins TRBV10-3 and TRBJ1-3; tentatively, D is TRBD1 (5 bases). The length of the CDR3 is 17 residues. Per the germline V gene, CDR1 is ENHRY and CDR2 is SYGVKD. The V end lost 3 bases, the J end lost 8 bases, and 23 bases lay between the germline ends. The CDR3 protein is CAISDPLRGQMTDTIYF. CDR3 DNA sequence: TGTGCCATCAGTGACCCCCTCAGAGGGCAGATGACAGACACCATATATTTT.

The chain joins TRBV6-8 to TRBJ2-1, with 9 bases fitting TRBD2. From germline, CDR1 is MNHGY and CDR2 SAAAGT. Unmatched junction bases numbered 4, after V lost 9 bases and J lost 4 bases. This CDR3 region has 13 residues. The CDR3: CARTSGTYNEQFF. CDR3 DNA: TGTGCCAGGACTAGCGGAACTTACAATGAGCAGTTCTTC.

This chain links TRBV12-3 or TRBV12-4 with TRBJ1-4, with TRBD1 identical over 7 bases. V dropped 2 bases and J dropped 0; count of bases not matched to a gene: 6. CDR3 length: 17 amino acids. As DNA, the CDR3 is TGTGCCAGCAGTTTACAGGGACAGAAACCAACTAATGAAAAACTGTTTTTT. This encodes CASSLQGQKPTNEKLFF.

Written as DNA, the CDR3 is TGTGCCAGCAAAATAGCGGGGGGTTTTCGAGAGCAGTTCTTC. Amino acid sequence: CASKIAGGFREQFF. The chain links TRBV6-1 to TRBJ2-1, with 10 bases identical to TRBD2. From germline, CDR1 is MNHNS and CDR2 SASEGT. V was clipped by 7 bases and J by 10 bases; unmatched bases: 10. There are 14 residues in the CDR3.

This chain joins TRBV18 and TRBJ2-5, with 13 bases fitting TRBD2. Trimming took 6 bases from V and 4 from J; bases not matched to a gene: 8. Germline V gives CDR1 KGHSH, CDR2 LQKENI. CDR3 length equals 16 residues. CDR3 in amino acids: CASSPFGLAGAETQYF. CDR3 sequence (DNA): TGTGCCAGCTCCCCATTCGGACTAGCGGGAGCAGAGACCCAGTACTTC.

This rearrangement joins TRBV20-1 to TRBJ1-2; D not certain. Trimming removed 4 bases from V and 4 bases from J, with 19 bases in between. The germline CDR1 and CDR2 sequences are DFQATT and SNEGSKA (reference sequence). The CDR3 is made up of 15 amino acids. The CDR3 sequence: CSATSKFQALYGYTF. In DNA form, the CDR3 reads TGCAGTGCTACTTCTAAATTTCAGGCGCTCTATGGCTACACCTTC.

CDR3: CASSLANQGRGAFF. In DNA form, the CDR3 reads TGCGCCAGCAGCTTGGCCAATCAGGGCAGAGGAGCTTTCTTT. The chain is built from TRBV5-1 and TRBJ1-1; tentative D call: TRBD1 (5 bases). Germline loops: CDR1 SGHRS, CDR2 YFSETQ. CDR3 length: 14 residues. V lost 0 bases and J lost 10, with 16 bases in between. The complete variable domain, with remaining parts taken from reference TRBV5-1 and TRBJ1-1, reads KAGVTQTPRYLIKTRGQQVTLSCSPISGHRSVSWYQQTPGQGLQFLFEYFSETQRNKGNFPGRFSGRQFSNSRSEMNVSTLELGDSALYLCASSLANQGRGAFFGQGTRLTVV.

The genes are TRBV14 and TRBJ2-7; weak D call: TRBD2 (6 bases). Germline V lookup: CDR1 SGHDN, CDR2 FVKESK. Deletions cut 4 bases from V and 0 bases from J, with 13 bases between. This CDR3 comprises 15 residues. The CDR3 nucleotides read TGTGCCAGCAGCCTTCGGAGGGCCCCCTCCTACGAGCAGTACTTC. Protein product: CASSLRRAPSYEQYF. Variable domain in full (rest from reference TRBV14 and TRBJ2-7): EAGVTQFPSHSVIEKGQTVTLRCDPISGHDNLYWYRRVMGKEIKFLLHFVKESKQDESGMPNNRFLAERTGGTYSTLKVQPAELEDSGVYFCASSLRRAPSYEQYFGPGTRLTVT.

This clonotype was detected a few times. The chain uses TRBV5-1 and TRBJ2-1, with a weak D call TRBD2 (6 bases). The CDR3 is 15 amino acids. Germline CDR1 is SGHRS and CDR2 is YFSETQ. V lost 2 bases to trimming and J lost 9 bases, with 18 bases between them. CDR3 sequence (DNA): TGCGCCAGCAGCTTAGAGACTAGTACGTCTGTTGAGCAGTTCTTC. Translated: CASSLETSTSVEQFF. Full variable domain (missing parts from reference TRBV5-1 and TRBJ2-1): KAGVTQTPRYLIKTRGQQVTLSCSPISGHRSVSWYQQTPGQGLQFLFEYFSETQRNKGNFPGRFSGRQFSNSRSEMNVSTLELGDSALYLCASSLETSTSVEQFFGPGTRLTVL.

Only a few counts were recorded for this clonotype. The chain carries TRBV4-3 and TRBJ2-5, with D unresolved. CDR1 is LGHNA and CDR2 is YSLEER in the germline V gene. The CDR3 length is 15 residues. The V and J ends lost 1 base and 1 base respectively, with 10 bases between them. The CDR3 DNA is TGCGCCAGCAGCCAAGGATTACGGAGCCAAGAGACCCAGTACTTC. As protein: CASSQGLRSQETQYF.

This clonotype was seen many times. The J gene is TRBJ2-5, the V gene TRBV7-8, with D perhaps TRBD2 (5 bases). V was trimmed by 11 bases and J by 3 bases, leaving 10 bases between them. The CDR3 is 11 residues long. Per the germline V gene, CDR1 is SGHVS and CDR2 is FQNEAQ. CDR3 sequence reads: CAGSAEETQYF. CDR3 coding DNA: TGTGCCGGGTCAGCGGAAGAGACCCAGTACTTC.

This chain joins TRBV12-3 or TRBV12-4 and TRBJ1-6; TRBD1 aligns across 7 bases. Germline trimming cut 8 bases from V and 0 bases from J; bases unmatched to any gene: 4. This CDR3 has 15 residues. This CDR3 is CASAQGSSYNSPLHF. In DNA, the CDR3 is TGTGCCAGCGCACAGGGGAGCTCCTATAATTCACCCCTCCACTTT.

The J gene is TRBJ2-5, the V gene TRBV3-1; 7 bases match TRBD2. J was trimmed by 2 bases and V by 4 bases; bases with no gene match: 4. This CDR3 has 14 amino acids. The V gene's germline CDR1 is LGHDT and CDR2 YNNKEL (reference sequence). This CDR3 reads CASSRGLVQETQYF. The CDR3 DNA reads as TGTGCCAGCAGCCGTGGACTAGTACAAGAGACCCAGTACTTC.

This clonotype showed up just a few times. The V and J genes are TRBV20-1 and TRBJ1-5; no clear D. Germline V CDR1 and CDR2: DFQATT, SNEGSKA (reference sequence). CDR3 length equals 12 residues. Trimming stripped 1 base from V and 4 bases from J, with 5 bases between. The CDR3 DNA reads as TGCAGTGCTAGAGGGGCGAATCAGCCCCAGCATTTT. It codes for CSARGANQPQHF.

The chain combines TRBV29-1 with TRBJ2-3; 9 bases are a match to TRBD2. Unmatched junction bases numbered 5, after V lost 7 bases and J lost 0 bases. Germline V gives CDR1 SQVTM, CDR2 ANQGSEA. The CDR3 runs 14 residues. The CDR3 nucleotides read TGCAGCGGCGTAGCGGGAGCGAGCACAGATACGCAGTATTTT. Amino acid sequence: CSGVAGASTDTQYF.

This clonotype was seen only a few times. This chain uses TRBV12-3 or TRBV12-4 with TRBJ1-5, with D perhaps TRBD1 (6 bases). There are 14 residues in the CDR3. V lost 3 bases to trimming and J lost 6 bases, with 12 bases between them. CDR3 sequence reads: CASSFYRDGQPQHF. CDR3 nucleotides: TGTGCCAGCAGTTTCTACAGGGACGGTCAGCCCCAGCATTTT.

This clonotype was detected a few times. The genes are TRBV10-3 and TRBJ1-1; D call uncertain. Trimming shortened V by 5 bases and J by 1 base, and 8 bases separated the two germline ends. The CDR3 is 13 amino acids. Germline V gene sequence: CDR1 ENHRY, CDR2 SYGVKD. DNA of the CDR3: TGTGCCATCAGTACCACAGAGAACACTGAAGCTTTCTTT. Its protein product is CAISTTENTEAFF.